This T cell receptor (beta chain) is from a study of T cells in Graves' hyperthyroidism and ophthalmopathy. Whole-study findings and limits: Clonotypes that were expanded in thyroid above 0.001 mostly appeared in blood too.

It was RNA transcripts that yielded the amplified TCR beta CDR3 regions. TCR CDR3 regions were first amplified by RT-PCR with HTBI primers. TCRdb used MiXCR to reprocess the multiplex PCR reads, holding one entry per CDR3 protein. The table shows 500,000 to 650,000 distinct CDR3 sequences, with roughly 15% occurring only once. On this clonotype itself: The antigen remains undetermined.

V was pared by 6 bases and J by 6 bases, with 7 bases of the junction left unmatched. Germline V gene sequence: CDR1 DFQATT, CDR2 SNEGSKA (reference sequence). CDR3 length: 14 amino acids. The chain has TRBV20-1 and TRBJ1-5, with TRBD1 matching over 11 bases. Sequenced sample: blood. The receptor's source is a woman aged 50 to 65 with Graves' ophthalmopathy. The CDR3 nucleotides are TGCAGTGCCCCGGACAGGGGGCGAGGTCAGCCCCAGCATTTT. It specifies CSAPDRGRGQPQHF.